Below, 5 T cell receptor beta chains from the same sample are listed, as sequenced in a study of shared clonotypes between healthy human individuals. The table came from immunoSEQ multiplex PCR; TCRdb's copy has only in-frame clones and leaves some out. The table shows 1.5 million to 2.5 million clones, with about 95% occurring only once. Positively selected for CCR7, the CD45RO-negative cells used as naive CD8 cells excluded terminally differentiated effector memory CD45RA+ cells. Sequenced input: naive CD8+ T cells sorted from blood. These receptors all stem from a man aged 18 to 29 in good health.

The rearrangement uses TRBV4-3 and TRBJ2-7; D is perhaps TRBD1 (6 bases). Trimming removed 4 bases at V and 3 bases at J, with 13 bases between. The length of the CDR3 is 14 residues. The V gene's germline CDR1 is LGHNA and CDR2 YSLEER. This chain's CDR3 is CASSPGVGGYEQYF. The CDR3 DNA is TGCGCCAGCAGCCCCGGAGTAGGGGGCTACGAGCAGTACTTC.

CDR3 in DNA: TGCAGCGTTGAAGATCGGAGCTTAAACGAGTTCTTC. Its translation is CSVEDRSLNEFF. This sequence joins TRBV29-1 and TRBJ2-1; D is undetermined. Germline loops: CDR1 SQVTM, CDR2 ANQGSEA. The V end lost 0 bases, the J end lost 14 bases, and 14 bases lay between the germline ends. There are 12 residues in the CDR3.

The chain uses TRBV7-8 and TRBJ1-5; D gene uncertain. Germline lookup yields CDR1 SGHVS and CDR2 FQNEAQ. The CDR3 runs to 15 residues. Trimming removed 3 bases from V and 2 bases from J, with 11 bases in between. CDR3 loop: CASSFAPGRNQPQHF. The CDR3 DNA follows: TGTGCCAGCAGCTTCGCTCCGGGCCGCAATCAGCCCCAGCATTTT.

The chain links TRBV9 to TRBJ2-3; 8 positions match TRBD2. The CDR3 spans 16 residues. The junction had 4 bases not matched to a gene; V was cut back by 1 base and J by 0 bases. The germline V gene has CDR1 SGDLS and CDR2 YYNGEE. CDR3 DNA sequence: TGTGCCAGCAGCGTAAACCCGGGAGGGAGCACAGATACGCAGTATTTT. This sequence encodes CASSVNPGGSTDTQYF.

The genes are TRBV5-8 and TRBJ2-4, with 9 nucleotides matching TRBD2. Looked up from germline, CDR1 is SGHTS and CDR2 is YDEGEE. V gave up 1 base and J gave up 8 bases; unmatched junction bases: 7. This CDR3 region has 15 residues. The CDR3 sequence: CASSLISGSGDIQYF. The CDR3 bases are TGTGCCAGCAGCTTGATTAGCGGGAGTGGAGACATTCAGTACTTC. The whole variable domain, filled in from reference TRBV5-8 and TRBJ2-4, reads EAGVTQSPTHLIKTRGQQATLRCSPISGHTSVYWYQQALGLGLQFLLWYDEGEERNRGNFPPRFSGRQFPNYSSELNVNALELEDSALYLCASSLISGSGDIQYFGAGTRLSVL.